Given below is one TCR beta chain in context. Which antigen it targets is not known. Per-nucleotide qualities are absent, and no much larger clonotype sits a single base away. The immunoSEQ Assay, a bias-controlled multiplex PCR, was used to amplify TCRbeta CDR3 regions from genomic DNA. In the paper's pipeline: The number of nucleated cells in each sample was estimated by amplification of reference gene primers within the assay. To quantify the absolute abundance of each unique TCRbeta CDR3 rearrangement, sequence reads were collapsed and filtered. For each sample, productive Simpson clonality was calculated as the square root of Simpson's diversity index across productive rearrangements. TCRdb mirrors the immuneACCESS table, restricted to in-frame sequences. Some clones are absent from its copies; in checked studies, under half trace to an unresolved V gene, and the reason for the others is unknown. For V, J and clone size, that table is used; D and trimming come from the DNA. The sample contains around 350,000 clones, around 86% of them found a single time. The biggest ten clones account for 3% of the sample.

The data derive from a study of blood T cell repertoires in COVID-19 (dated by TCRdb to about 2020). Background on the whole study: Samples from collaborators originated in the United States, Italy and Spain and spanned both the acute and convalescent phases of COVID-19. The repertoires were made available in a free public database intended to serve as a resource for research on the immune response to SARS-CoV-2. Where available, HLA class I and class II types were taken from metadata supplied by the sample provider and were not determined by assay-based typing. The samples were drawn from two sources: the first 160 participants of the ongoing ImmuneRACE study, and 1,000 to 1,500 subjects contributed by 6 global collaborators. Subjects who had been exposed to COVID-19, were actively infected with it, or had recovered from it provided the deeply sampled blood TCRbeta repertoires that made up the dataset. The prospective study material was composed of cDNA or gDNA derived from T cells, B-cell-depleted T cells, or PBMCs. The sample metadata nearly always contained a de-identified subject ID, COVID-19 status, age in years and sex.

Points the paper makes about the study in general: The amount of clinical and demographic metadata varied by source and participant and was provided uncurated.

Collaborating institutions collected whole blood in K2EDTA tubes following their own protocols. For TCRbeta analysis, collaborators shipped samples as frozen whole blood, isolated PBMCs, or DNA extracted from either of those sample types. This TCR derives from a human donor in a cohort sampled during active COVID-19. Sequenced: peripheral blood.

The bases are TGTGCCAGCAGTTCGACAGTATCTTCTTTCTTT. Its amino acids are CASSSTVSSFF. In this chain, TRBV28 is recombined with TRBJ1-1; TRBD1 is a weak D gene call, 5 bases matching. The CDR3, cysteine through phenylalanine, is 11 amino acids long. Only CDR3 DNA remains: 33 bases, in frame from the first base. As encoded in the germline V gene, CDR1 is MDHEN while CDR2 is SYDVKM. Trimming takes 4 bases from V and 12 bases from J, and the germline ends sit 12 bases apart.